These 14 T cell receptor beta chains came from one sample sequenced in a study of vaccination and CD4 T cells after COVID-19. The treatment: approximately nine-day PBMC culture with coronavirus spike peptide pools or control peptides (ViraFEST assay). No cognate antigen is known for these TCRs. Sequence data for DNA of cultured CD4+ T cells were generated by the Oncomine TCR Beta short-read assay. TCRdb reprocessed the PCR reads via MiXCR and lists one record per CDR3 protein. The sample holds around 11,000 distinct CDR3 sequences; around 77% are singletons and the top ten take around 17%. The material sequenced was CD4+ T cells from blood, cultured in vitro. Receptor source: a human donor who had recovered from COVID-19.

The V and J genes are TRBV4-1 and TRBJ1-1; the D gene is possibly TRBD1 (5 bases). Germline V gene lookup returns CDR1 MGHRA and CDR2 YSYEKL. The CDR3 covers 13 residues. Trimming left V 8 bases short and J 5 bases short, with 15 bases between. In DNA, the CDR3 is TGCGCCAGCGGACATCGTGGGGGGACTGAAGCTTTCTTT. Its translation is CASGHRGGTEAFF.

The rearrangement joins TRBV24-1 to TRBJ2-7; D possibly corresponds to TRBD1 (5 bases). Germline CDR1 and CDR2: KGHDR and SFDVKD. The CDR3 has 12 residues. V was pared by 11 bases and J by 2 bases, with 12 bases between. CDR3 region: CAIADNTYEQYF. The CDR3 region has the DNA TGTGCCATCGCGGACAACACCTACGAGCAGTACTTC.

CDR3 in amino acids: CSATQGAHQPQHF. In DNA, the CDR3 is TGCAGTGCTACACAGGGGGCCCATCAGCCCCAGCATTTT. This rearrangement joins TRBV20-1 to TRBJ1-5, with TRBD1 matching over 9 bases. The CDR3 runs 13 residues. V was pared by 4 bases and J by 5 bases, with 3 bases of the junction left unmatched. Germline assignment: CDR1 DFQATT and CDR2 SNEGSKA (reference sequence).

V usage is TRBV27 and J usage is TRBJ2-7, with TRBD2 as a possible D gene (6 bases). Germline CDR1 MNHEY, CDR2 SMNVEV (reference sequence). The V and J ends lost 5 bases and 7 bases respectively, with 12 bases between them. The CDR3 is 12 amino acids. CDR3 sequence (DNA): TGTGCCAGCAGTCCCCCAGGGAGGGAGCAGTACTTC. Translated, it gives CASSPPGREQYF.

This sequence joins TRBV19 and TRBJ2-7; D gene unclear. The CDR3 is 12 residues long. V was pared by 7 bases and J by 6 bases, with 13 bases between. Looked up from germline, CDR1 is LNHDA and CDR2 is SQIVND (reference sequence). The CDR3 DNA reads TGTGCCAGTAAGGGCCTCACGGGCGAGCAGTACTTC. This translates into CASKGLTGEQYF.

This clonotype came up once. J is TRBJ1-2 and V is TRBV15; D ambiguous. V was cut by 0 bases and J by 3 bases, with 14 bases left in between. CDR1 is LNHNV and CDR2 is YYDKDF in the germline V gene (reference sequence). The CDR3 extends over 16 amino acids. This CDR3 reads CATSREDDFSDYGYTF. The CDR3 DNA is TGTGCCACCAGCAGAGAGGATGACTTCTCGGACTATGGCTACACCTTC.

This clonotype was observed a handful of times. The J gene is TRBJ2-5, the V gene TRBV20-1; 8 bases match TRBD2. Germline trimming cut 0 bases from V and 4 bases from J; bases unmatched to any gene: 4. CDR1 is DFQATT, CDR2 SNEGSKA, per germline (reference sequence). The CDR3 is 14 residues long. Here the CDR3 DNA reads TGCAGTGCTAGAGAAGCGGGAGCGAGAGAGACCCAGTACTTC. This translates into CSAREAGARETQYF.

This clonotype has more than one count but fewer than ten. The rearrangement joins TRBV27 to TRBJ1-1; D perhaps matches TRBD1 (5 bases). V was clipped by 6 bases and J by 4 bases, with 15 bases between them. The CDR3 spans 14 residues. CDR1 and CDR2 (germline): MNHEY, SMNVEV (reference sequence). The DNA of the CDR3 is TGTGCCAGCAGGGGACTGGGGACGGTCACTGAAGCTTTCTTT. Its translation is CASRGLGTVTEAFF.

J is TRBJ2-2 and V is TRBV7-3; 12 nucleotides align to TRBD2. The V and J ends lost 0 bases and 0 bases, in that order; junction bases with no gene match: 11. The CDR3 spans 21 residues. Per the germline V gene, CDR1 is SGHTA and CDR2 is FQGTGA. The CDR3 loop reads CASSLTLIGSSGRANTGELFF. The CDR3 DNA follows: TGTGCCAGCAGCTTAACGTTAATCGGATCTAGCGGGAGGGCGAACACCGGGGAGCTGTTTTTT.

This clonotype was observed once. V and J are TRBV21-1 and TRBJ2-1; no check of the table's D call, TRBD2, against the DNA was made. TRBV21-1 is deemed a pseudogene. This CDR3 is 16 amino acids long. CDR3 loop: CASSKGRAGAVDEQFF. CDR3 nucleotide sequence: TGTGCCAGCAGCAAAGGTCGAGCGGGAGCGGTCGATGAGCAGTTCTTC.

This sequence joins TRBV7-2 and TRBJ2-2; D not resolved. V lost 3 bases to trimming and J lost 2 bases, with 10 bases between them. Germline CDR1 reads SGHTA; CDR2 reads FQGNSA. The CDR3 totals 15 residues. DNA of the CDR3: TGTGCCAGCAGCTTGGGATCGACAAACACCGGGGAGCTGTTTTTT. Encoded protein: CASSLGSTNTGELFF.

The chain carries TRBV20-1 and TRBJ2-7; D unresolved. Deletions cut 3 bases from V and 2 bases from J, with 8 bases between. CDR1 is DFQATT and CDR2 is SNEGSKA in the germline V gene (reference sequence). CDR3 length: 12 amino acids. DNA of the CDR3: TGCAGTGCTAGGAGGCAAACCTACGAGCAGTACTTC. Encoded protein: CSARRQTYEQYF.

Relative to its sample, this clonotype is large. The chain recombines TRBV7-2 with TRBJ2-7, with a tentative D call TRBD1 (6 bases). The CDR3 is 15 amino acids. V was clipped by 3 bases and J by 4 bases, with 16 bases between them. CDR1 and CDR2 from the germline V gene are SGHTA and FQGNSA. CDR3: CASSLLQGRWYEQYF. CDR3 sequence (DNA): TGTGCCAGCAGCTTGCTACAGGGTCGGTGGTACGAGCAGTACTTC.

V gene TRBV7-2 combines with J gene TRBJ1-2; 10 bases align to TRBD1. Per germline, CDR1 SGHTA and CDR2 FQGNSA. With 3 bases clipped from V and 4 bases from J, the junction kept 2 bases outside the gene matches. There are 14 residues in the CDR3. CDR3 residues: CASSFRTGGYGYTF. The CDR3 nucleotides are TGTGCCAGCAGCTTCCGGACAGGGGGCTATGGCTACACCTTC.